The 3 T cell receptor beta chains below were found in one sample sequenced in a study of beta chain features in type 1 diabetes. Study outcomes and limitations: TCRB CDR3s were moderately but significantly shorter in Type 1 diabetes patients in all four CD4+ subsets.

What was sequenced were expressed TCRB transcripts, since all of the isolated RNA had been reverse transcribed. Assay used: immunoSEQ multiplex PCR; TCRdb lists only in-frame clones, some missing. The data hold around 650,000 clones, with about an eighth observed a single time. Antigens for these TCRs are unknown. The sequenced sample was naive CD4+ T cells from blood. These receptors were taken from a man aged 30 to 45 with type 1 diabetes.

The chain is built from TRBV18 and TRBJ1-1; 9 bases line up with TRBD1. The V gene end was trimmed by 3 bases and the J gene end by 7 bases; junction bases not matched to a gene: 9. Germline V gene sequence: CDR1 KGHSH, CDR2 LQKENI. This CDR3 has 15 amino acids. DNA of the CDR3: TGTGCCAGCTCACCGGGACAGGGAATTTTGGGTGAAGCTTTCTTT. It specifies CASSPGQGILGEAFF.

This clone came up a few times. V usage is TRBV7-2 and J usage is TRBJ2-2; 8 nucleotides agree with TRBD1. Germline CDR1 is SGHTA and CDR2 is FQGNSA. After removal of 8 bases from V and 1 base from J, the junction contained 6 bases not matched to a gene. CDR3 length equals 15 residues. The CDR3 DNA reads as TGTGCCAGCGAATCCGGGACAGGGAACACCGGGGAGCTGTTTTTT. Translation: CASESGTGNTGELFF. Full variable domain (outside the CDR3, taken from reference TRBV7-2 and TRBJ2-2): GAGVSQSPSNKVTEKGKDVELRCDPISGHTALYWYRQSLGQGLEFLIYFQGNSAPDKSGLPSDRFSAERTGGSVSTLTIQRTQQEDSAVYLCASESGTGNTGELFFGEGSRLTVL.

This chain connects TRBV5-1 to TRBJ2-6, with 7 nucleotides matching TRBD1. The CDR3 is 16 amino acids. CDR1 is SGHRS, CDR2 YFSETQ, per germline. Trimming cost V 0 bases and J 4 bases; bases outside gene matches: 4. CDR3 sequence (DNA): TGCGCCAGCAGCTTGGTAACAGGGGACGGGGCCAACGTCCTGACTTTC. Its translation: CASSLVTGDGANVLTF.